The 13 T cell receptor beta chains below all came from one sample that was sequenced in a study of blood T cell repertoires in COVID-19. Sequenced by immunoSEQ multiplex PCR; TCRdb stores in-frame clones only, minus some. The table includes roughly 50,000 clones, approximately 80% detected once. Sequenced: peripheral blood. The receptors originated from a man aged 45-65 years with acute or convalescent COVID-19.

The V call is TRBV15, the J call TRBJ2-1; 10 nucleotides agree with TRBD2. Trimming took 3 bases from V and 6 from J; bases not matched to a gene: 8. The germline V gene encodes CDR1 LNHNV and CDR2 YYDKDF (reference sequence). CDR3 length equals 16 residues. In DNA, the CDR3 is TGTGCCACCAGCAGCCTCCCTAGCGGGAGACCCAATGAGCAGTTCTTC. This gives the protein CATSSLPSGRPNEQFF.

The rearrangement uses TRBV7-8 and TRBJ2-3; TRBD2 matches at 12 bases. This CDR3 region has 18 residues. V lost 5 bases, J lost 2 bases, and 11 bases stayed unmatched. Germline loops: CDR1 SGHVS, CDR2 FQNEAQ. In DNA, the CDR3 is TGTGCCAGCAGCGCTAGGGAACTAGCGGGGGGCTTCACAGATACGCAGTATTTT. This translates into CASSARELAGGFTDTQYF. Supplemented by reference TRBV7-8 and TRBJ2-3, the full variable domain reads GAGVSQSPRYKVAKRGQDVALRCDPISGHVSLFWYQQALGQGPEFLTYFQNEAQLDKSGLPSDRFFAERPEGSVSTLKIQRTQQEDSAVYLCASSARELAGGFTDTQYFGPGTRLTVL.

This clone was seen a few times. The chain combines TRBV28 with TRBJ2-6; D may be TRBD1 (5 bases). CDR1 MDHEN and CDR2 SYDVKM come from the germline V gene. V lost 5 bases and J 0 bases, leaving 8 bases between the germline ends. The length of the CDR3 is 15 residues. The CDR3, as DNA: TGTGCCAGCAGTGAAACAGGCTCTGGGGCCAACGTCCTGACTTTC. This encodes CASSETGSGANVLTF.

This chain links TRBV2 with TRBJ2-2, with 8 bases aligning to TRBD1. CDR1 and CDR2 (germline): SNHLY, FYNNEI. The trim removed 6 bases at V and 0 bases at J, leaving 3 bases unmatched. The CDR3 has 15 residues. CDR3 nucleotides: TGTGCCAGCAGCTTACAGGGGGCGAACACCGGGGAGCTGTTTTTT. It yields the protein CASSLQGANTGELFF.

The V gene is TRBV25-1, the J gene TRBJ2-7; 12 positions agree with TRBD2. The V gene's germline CDR1 is MGHDK and CDR2 SYGVNS. Unmatched junction bases numbered 11, after V lost 7 bases and J lost 4 bases. CDR3 length equals 16 residues. CDR3 in amino acids: CASTPSGTSGLYEQYF. The CDR3 DNA follows: TGTGCCAGCACCCCGAGCGGGACTAGCGGGTTATACGAGCAGTACTTC.

Only a few counts were recorded for this clone. The V and J genes are TRBV4-2 and TRBJ1-3, with D perhaps matching TRBD1 (6 bases). V shed 8 bases and J shed 0 bases, with 14 bases lying between them. The CDR3 consists of 15 residues. Germline CDR1 is LGHNA and CDR2 is YNFKEQ. CDR3 region: CASSSGTNSGNTIYF. CDR3 in DNA: TGTGCCAGCTCTTCCGGGACAAACTCTGGAAACACCATATATTTT.

This chain uses TRBV27 with TRBJ2-5; tentative D call: TRBD2 (6 bases). Germline values: CDR1 MNHEY, CDR2 SMNVEV (reference sequence). Trimming pared 6 bases from V and 5 bases from J, leaving 19 bases between. The CDR3 has 15 residues. In DNA, the CDR3 is TGTGCCAGCAGCCCCCCCGTAGGGAGCGGGGAGACCCAGTACTTC. Encoded protein: CASSPPVGSGETQYF.

This clone was seen just once. The rearrangement joins TRBV27 to TRBJ2-7; possible D gene TRBD2, 6 bases. Trimming pared 6 bases from V and 7 bases from J, leaving 19 bases between. The germline gives CDR1 MNHEY, CDR2 SMNVEV (reference sequence). The CDR3 is 14 residues long. The CDR3 DNA reads as TGTGCCAGCAGCTCAGGATCCGGGGCGGGGGAGCAGTACTTC. It encodes CASSSGSGAGEQYF.

The chain carries TRBV6-1 and TRBJ1-2; D ambiguous. Germline CDR1 is MNHNS and CDR2 is SASEGT. The CDR3 runs to 16 residues. V lost 0 bases and J 0 bases, leaving 11 bases between the germline ends. CDR3 DNA: TGTGCCAGCAGTGAAGCGTTAACAGAAACTAACTATGGCTACACCTTC. Its translation is CASSEALTETNYGYTF.

The rearrangement links TRBV5-5 to TRBJ1-2; 8 bases agree with TRBD1. Germline CDR1 reads SGHKS; CDR2 reads YYEKEE (reference sequence). This CDR3 comprises 14 residues. Trimming cost V 3 bases and J 6 bases; bases outside gene matches: 7. This CDR3 reads CASSWDRSLDGYTF. The CDR3 nucleotides are TGTGCCAGCAGCTGGGACAGGAGTCTTGATGGCTACACCTTC.

The chain employs TRBV27 and TRBJ1-1; 9 bases align to TRBD1. Trimming removed 5 bases from V and 3 bases from J; junction bases left unmatched: 7. CDR3 length: 15 amino acids. In germline, CDR1 is MNHEY, CDR2 SMNVEV (reference sequence). CDR3 sequence (DNA): TGTGCCAGCAGTGTAGAGGGGACAGGGCACACTGAAGCTTTCTTT. Its protein is CASSVEGTGHTEAFF.

This clone showed up just a few times. The rearrangement uses TRBV15 and TRBJ2-5; tentatively, D is TRBD1 (5 bases). This CDR3 has 15 residues. CDR1 and CDR2 (germline): LNHNV, YYDKDF (reference sequence). V was pared by 3 bases and J by 0 bases, with 11 bases between. The CDR3 nucleotides read TGTGCCACCAGCAGGGATCTCAGGGACCAAGAGACCCAGTACTTC. It yields the protein CATSRDLRDQETQYF.

This chain connects TRBV6-5 to TRBJ1-1; no clear D. CDR1 and CDR2 (germline): MNHEY, SVGAGI. This CDR3 region has 12 residues. V lost 5 bases to trimming and J lost 1 base, with 5 bases between them. CDR3 residues: CASSPGNTEAFF. CDR3 nucleotide sequence: TGTGCCAGCAGTCCAGGGAACACTGAAGCTTTCTTT.